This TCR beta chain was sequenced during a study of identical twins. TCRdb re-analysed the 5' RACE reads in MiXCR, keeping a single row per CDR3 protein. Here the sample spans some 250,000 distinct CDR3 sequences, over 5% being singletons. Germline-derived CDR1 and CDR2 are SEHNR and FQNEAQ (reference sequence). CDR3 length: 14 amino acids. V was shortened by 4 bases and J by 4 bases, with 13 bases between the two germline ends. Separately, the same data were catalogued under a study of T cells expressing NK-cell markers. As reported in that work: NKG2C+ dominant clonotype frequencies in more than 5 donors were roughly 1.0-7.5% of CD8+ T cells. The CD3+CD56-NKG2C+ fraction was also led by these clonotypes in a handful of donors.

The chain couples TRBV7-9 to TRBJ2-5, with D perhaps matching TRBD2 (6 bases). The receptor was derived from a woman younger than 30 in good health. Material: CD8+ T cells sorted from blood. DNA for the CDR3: TGTGCCAGCAGCTCCGCTAGCGTCGGAGAGACCCAGTACTTC. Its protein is CASSSASVGETQYF.